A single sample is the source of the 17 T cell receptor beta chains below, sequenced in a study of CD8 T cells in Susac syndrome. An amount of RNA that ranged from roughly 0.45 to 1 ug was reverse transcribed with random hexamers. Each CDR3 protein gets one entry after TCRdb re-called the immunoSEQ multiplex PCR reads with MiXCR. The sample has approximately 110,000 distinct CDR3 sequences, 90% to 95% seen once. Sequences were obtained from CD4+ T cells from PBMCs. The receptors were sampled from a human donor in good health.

CDR3 DNA: TGTGCCAGCAGCTTCGATGCGGTCACCTATGGCTACACCTTC. The encoded protein is CASSFDAVTYGYTF. V gene TRBV7-9 combines with J gene TRBJ1-2; no firm D call. CDR1 and CDR2 (germline): SEHNR, FQNEAQ (reference sequence). Between the trimmed V and J ends, which lost 3 bases and 4 bases, there was a span of 12 bases. The CDR3 length is 14 residues.

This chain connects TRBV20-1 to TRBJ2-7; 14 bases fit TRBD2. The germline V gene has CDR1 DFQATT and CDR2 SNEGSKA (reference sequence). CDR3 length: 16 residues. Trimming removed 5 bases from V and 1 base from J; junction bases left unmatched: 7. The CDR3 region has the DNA TGCAGTGCTTCCGGACTAGCGGGAGGCCCTTCCTACGAGCAGTACTTC. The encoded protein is CSASGLAGGPSYEQYF.

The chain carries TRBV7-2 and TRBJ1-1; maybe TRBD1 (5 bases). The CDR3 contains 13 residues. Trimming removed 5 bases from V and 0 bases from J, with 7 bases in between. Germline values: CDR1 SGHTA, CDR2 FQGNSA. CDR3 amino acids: CASSQDMNTEAFF. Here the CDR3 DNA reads TGTGCCAGCAGCCAGGACATGAACACTGAAGCTTTCTTT. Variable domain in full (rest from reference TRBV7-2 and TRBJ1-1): GAGVSQSPSNKVTEKGKDVELRCDPISGHTALYWYRQSLGQGLEFLIYFQGNSAPDKSGLPSDRFSAERTGGSVSTLTIQRTQQEDSAVYLCASSQDMNTEAFFGQGTRLTVV.

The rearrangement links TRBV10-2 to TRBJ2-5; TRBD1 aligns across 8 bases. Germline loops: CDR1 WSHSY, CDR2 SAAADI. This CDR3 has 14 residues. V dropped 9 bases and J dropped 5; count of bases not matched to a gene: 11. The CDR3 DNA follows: TGCGCCAGTCTGACAGGGGTAGTATTGGAGACCCAGTACTTC. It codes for CASLTGVVLETQYF.

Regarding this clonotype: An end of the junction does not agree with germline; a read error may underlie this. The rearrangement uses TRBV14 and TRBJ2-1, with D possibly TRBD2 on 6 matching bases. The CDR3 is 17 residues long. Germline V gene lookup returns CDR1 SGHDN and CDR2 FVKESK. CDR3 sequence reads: CASSRTSPAGYYNEQFF. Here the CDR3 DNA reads TGTGCCAGCAGCCGGACCTCTCCCGCGGGGTACTACAACGAGCAGTTCTTC. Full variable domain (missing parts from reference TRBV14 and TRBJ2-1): EAGVTQFPSHSVIEKGQTVTLRCDPISGHDNLYWYRRVMGKEIKFLLHFVKESKQDESGMPNNRFLAERTGGTYSTLKVQPAELEDSGVYFCASSRTSPAGYYNEQFFGPGTRLTVL.

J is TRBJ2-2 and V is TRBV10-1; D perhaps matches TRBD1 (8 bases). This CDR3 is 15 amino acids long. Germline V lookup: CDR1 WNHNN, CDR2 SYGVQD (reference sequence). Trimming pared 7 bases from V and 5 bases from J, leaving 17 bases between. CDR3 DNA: TGCGCCAGCATTTCCGGACAGGGAGGGACCGGGGAGCTGTTTTTT. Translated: CASISGQGGTGELFF.

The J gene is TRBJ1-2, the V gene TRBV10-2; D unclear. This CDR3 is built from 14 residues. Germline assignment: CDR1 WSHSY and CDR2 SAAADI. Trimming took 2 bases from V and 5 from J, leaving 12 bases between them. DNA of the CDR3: TGCGCCAGCAGTGAGGGGCCGACTTGGTATGGCTACACCTTC. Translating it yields CASSEGPTWYGYTF.

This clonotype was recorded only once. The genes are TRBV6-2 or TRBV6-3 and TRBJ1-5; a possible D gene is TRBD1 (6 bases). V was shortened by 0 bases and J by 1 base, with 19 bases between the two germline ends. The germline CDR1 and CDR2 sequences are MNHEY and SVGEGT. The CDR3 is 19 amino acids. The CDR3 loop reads CASSYSYREGARSNQPQHF. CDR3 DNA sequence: TGTGCCAGCAGTTACTCGTACAGGGAAGGAGCCCGGAGCAATCAGCCCCAGCATTTT.

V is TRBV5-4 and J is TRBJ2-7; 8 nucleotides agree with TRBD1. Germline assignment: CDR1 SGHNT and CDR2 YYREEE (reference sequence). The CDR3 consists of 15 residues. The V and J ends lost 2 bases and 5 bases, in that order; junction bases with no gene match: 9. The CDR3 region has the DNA TGTGCCAGCAGCTTCCCCGGGACAGGAGAGAACGAGCAGTACTTC. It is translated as CASSFPGTGENEQYF.

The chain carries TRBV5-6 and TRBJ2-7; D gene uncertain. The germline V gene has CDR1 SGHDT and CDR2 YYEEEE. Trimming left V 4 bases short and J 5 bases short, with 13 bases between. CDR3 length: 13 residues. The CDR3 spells CASSPRSRNEQYF. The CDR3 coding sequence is TGTGCCAGCAGCCCCCGATCGAGGAACGAGCAGTACTTC. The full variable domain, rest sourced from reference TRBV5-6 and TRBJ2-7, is DAGVTQSPTHLIKTRGQQVTLRCSPKSGHDTVSWYQQALGQGPQFIFQYYEEEERQRGNFPDRFSGHQFPNYSSELNVNALLLGDSALYLCASSPRSRNEQYFGPGTRLTVT.

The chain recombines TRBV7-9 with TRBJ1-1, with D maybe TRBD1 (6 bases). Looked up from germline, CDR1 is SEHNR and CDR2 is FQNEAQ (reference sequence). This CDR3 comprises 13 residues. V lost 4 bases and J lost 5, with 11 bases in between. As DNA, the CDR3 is TGTGCCAGCAGCTCACTGCAGGGGACTGAAGCTTTCTTT. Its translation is CASSSLQGTEAFF.

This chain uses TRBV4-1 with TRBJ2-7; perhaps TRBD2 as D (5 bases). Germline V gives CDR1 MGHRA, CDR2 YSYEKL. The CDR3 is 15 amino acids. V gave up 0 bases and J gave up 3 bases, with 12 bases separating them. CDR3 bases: TGCGCCAGCAGCCAAGATGGCGGGCAGCTCTACGAGCAGTACTTC. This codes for CASSQDGGQLYEQYF.

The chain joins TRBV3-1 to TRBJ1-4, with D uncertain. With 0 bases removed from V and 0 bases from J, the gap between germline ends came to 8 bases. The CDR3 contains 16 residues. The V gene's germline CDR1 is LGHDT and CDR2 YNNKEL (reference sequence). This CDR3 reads CASSQDLPATNEKLFF. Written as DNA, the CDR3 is TGTGCCAGCAGCCAAGATCTTCCAGCAACTAATGAAAAACTGTTTTTT.

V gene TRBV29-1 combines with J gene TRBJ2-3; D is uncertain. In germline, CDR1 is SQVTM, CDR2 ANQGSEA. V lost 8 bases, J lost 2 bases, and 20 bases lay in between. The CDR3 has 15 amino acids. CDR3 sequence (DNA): TGCAGCCTAACCGGCGGCCCCCGTGACACAGATACGCAGTATTTT. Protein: CSLTGGPRDTDTQYF.

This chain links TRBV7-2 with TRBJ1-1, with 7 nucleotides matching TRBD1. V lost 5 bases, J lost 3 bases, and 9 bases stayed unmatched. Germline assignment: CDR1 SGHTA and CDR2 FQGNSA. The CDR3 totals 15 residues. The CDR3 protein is CASSRDSGGDTEAFF. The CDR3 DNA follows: TGTGCCAGCAGCCGGGACAGTGGGGGGGACACTGAAGCTTTCTTT.

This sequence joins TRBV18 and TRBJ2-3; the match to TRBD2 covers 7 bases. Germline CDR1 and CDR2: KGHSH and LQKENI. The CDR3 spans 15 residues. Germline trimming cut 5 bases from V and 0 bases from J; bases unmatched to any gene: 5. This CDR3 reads CASSGYSGSTDTQYF. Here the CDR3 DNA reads TGTGCCAGCTCAGGCTATAGCGGGAGCACAGATACGCAGTATTTT.

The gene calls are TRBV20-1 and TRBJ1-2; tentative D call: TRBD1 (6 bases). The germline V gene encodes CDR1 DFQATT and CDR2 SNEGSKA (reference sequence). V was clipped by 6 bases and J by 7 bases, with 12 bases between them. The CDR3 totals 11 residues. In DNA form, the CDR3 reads TGCAGTGCCTGGGGGGCAGCTGGCTACACCTTC. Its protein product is CSAWGAAGYTF.